The 4 T cell receptor beta chains below come from one sample, sequenced in a study of cytomegalovirus exposure and HLA in healthy donors. Primers: 60 Vbeta forward and 13 Jbeta reverse. Method: immunoSEQ multiplex PCR; TCRdb's copy keeps in-frame clones and lacks some. The sample includes more than 60,000 clones, approximately 80% of them seen just once. Sequenced sample: PBMCs. Receptors were obtained from a man between 18 and 29 years old in good health and CMV-seronegative.

The gene calls are TRBV6-1 and TRBJ1-1; 7 nucleotides match TRBD1. The junction had 9 bases not matched to a gene; V was cut back by 1 base and J by 7 bases. The germline V gene has CDR1 MNHNS and CDR2 SASEGT. This CDR3 has 15 residues. This CDR3 is CASSEVAGGSGEAFF. In DNA, the CDR3 is TGTGCCAGCAGTGAAGTGGCAGGGGGGAGCGGTGAAGCTTTCTTT.

The CDR3 coding sequence is TGTGCCAGCAGCAAGACTAGCGCGTACCAAGAGACCCAGTACTTC. Residues: CASSKTSAYQETQYF. V is TRBV11-1 and J is TRBJ2-5; 8 positions match TRBD2. CDR1 is SGHAT, CDR2 FQDESV, per germline (reference sequence). The CDR3 is made up of 15 amino acids. The ends lost 5 bases at V and 0 bases at J; junction bases unmatched: 5.

The chain couples TRBV6-5 to TRBJ2-5; 10 nucleotides line up with TRBD1. The V and J ends lost 2 bases and 4 bases, in that order; junction bases with no gene match: 4. Germline assignment: CDR1 MNHEY and CDR2 SVGAGI. This CDR3 has 15 amino acids. Here the CDR3 DNA reads TGTGCCAGCAGTTACCAGACAGGGGGCGCAGAGACCCAGTACTTC. It yields the protein CASSYQTGGAETQYF.

This clone was found once. This rearrangement joins TRBV6-5 to TRBJ1-2, with 7 bases identical to TRBD1. The J segment lost 7 bases and the V segment lost 4 bases, leaving 3 bases of the junction unmatched. CDR1 is MNHEY, CDR2 SVGAGI, per germline. This CDR3 has 12 residues. In nucleotides, the CDR3 is TGTGCCAGCAGTTCAACAGGGGTTGGCTACACCTTC. Protein sequence: CASSSTGVGYTF.